A selection of T cell receptor beta chains follows, all from one sample in a study of cytomegalovirus exposure and HLA in healthy donors. The table came from immunoSEQ multiplex PCR; TCRdb's copy has only in-frame clones and leaves some out. This sample carries 90,000 to 150,000 clones, approximately 79% of them seen once, and the ten largest clones take about 16%. The material sequenced was PBMCs. Receptor source: a man aged 50-60 years in good health and CMV-seropositive. Each CDR3 is given with its conserved first and last residue. The D gene is left open where the match is weak. Where a row states a size, it is once, few, many or the class of an expanded clone; other rows omit it.

TRBJ2-3,TRBD1,-,TRBV7-2,CASSLGQGLDTQYF,TGTGCCAGCAGCTTGGGACAGGGGTTAGATACGCAGTATTTT
TRBJ2-1,TRBD2,-,TRBV7-2,CASSLGPSGGEQFF,TGTGCCAGCAGCTTAGGTCCTAGCGGGGGAGAGCAGTTCTTC
TRBJ1-4,-,-,TRBV6-5,CASSLGRGGEKLFF,TGTGCCAGCAGTTTGGGGCGCGGGGGTGAAAAACTGTTTTTT
TRBJ1-1,-,-,TRBV27,CASSLSGGRRTEAFF,TGTGCCAGCAGTTTATCAGGTGGCAGGAGGACTGAAGCTTTCTTT
TRBJ2-5,TRBD1,-,TRBV28,CASTNRGRGETQYF,TGTGCCAGCACCAACAGGGGGCGAGGAGAGACCCAGTACTTC
TRBJ2-3,-,once,TRBV19,CASNPYTGWSPSTDTQYF,TGTGCCAGTAATCCATATACAGGGTGGTCTCCTAGCACAGATACGCAGTATTTT
TRBJ1-5,-,-,TRBV27,CASRRAVNQPQHF,TGTGCCAGCCGGAGGGCGGTCAATCAGCCCCAGCATTTT
TRBJ1-1,TRBD1,-,TRBV4-3,CASSQDADRGALMNTEAFF,TGCGCCAGCAGCCAAGATGCTGACAGGGGAGCTTTGATGAACACTGAAGCTTTCTTT
TRBJ2-1,TRBD1,-,TRBV6-5,CASSYSRTGINNEQFF,TGTGCCAGCAGTTACTCGCGGACAGGGATCAACAATGAGCAGTTCTTC
TRBJ2-5,TRBD1,-,TRBV13,CASSSTGSETQYF,TGTGCCAGCAGCTCGACAGGGAGCGAGACCCAGTACTTC
TRBJ2-1,-,-,TRBV7-9,CASSLNSEQFF,TGTGCCAGCAGCTTAAACTCTGAGCAGTTCTTC
TRBJ2-5,TRBD1,-,TRBV19,CASSPQAGGGETQYF,TGTGCCAGTAGTCCCCAGGCAGGGGGTGGTGAGACCCAGTACTTC
TRBJ2-1,TRBD2,-,TRBV4-3,CASSQLTGTSAFEQFF,TGCGCCAGCAGCCAGCTTACCGGGACTAGCGCTTTTGAGCAGTTCTTC
TRBJ1-6,-,-,TRBV5-4,CASSLEWRNSPLHF,TGTGCCAGCAGCTTGGAGTGGAGAAATTCACCCCTCCACTTT
TRBJ2-7,-,-,TRBV27,CASSYTGTWNYEQYF,TGTGCCAGCAGTTATACCGGGACATGGAACTACGAGCAGTACTTC
TRBJ2-7,-,few,TRBV5-6,CASSRGLNYEQYF,TGTGCCAGCAGCCGCGGACTGAACTACGAGCAGTACTTC
TRBJ1-3,-,-,TRBV5-6,CASSLGASSGNTIYF,TGTGCCAGCAGCTTGGGGGCCAGCTCTGGAAACACCATATATTTT
TRBJ2-1,-,-,TRBV7-9,CASSRRQVREQFF,TGTGCCAGCAGCAGAAGACAGGTACGTGAGCAGTTCTTC
TRBJ2-7,TRBD2,-,TRBV5-1,CASSLGLAGVYEQYF,TGCGCCAGCAGCTTGGGACTAGCGGGGGTTTACGAGCAGTACTTC
TRBJ2-2,-,-,TRBV4-1,CASSQDGLSRSGELFF,TGCGCCAGCAGCCAAGATGGGCTCTCACGTTCCGGGGAGCTGTTTTTT
TRBJ2-1,TRBD1,-,TRBV6-6,CASIDRARGDNEQFF,TGTGCCAGCATCGACAGGGCCCGGGGTGACAATGAGCAGTTCTTC
TRBJ1-3,TRBD1,-,TRBV19,CASSSTGGQGNTIYF,TGTGCCAGTAGTTCGACAGGGGGTCAGGGAAACACCATATATTTT
TRBJ2-7,-,-,TRBV27,CASSSTIAWTFYEQYF,TGTGCCAGCAGTTCGACCATAGCGTGGACTTTCTACGAGCAGTACTTC
TRBJ2-7,-,-,TRBV5-1,CASTLRDRTSYEQYF,TGCGCCAGCACCTTGCGAGACAGGACATCCTACGAGCAGTACTTC